This paragraph reports one T cell receptor (beta chain). Its binding antigen is unknown. Base qualities were left out, and no much larger clone turns up one base away. This sample is drawn from a study of shared clonotypes between healthy human individuals (TCRdb year 2020). Some background on the complete study: The cohort comprised two women and a few men aged 18 to 49 years. Per donor, three plates each were used for CD4 naive and CD4 memory, two for CD8 naive, and one for CD8 memory. Blood TCR repertoires of five healthy adults were deeply sequenced to estimate repertoire size and the extent of clonotype sharing between individuals. To increase sequencing depth and limit assay-specific biases, different laboratories used diverse techniques to prepare libraries and sequence TCR repertoires. Leukapheresis yielded between about 0.9 and 8.9 billion PBMCs per donor. The research as a whole found: Pairwise subsampling led to the expectation that sequencing depth would affect the degree of clonotype sharing among donors. Sampling was restricted to blood, and TCR repertoires in tissue are likely to differ from TCR repertoires in blood. Naive subsets generally had larger estimated clonotype richness than memory subsets did. Incomplete sequencing was indicated by rarefaction of sorted-subset datasets, despite the large sequencing depth. Sharing across a handful of donors was observed for roughly 5.4% of naive CD4, over 3% of naive CD8, 2% to 2.5% of memory CD4, and about 0.4% of memory CD8 clonotypes. Because the study included a small number of donors, the genetic and exposure-history diversity represented was limited. Higher generation probabilities were observed for clonotypes shared by all four sorted-subset donors than for non-shared clonotypes.

Using the deep immunoSEQ assay, TCR CDR3 regions were amplified from genomic DNA by multiplex PCR. For each cell subset, the extracted genomic DNA was distributed evenly across all wells of several immunoSEQ 96-well plates, and each plate served as one replicate. For sorted subsets, about 0.2 ug genomic DNA, equal to tens of thousands of T cell genomes, was loaded into each replicate PCR. The purified libraries were quantified using a Qubit 3.0 fluorometer, sized with a Bioanalyzer 2100, and then quantified again using the KAPA Library Quantification kit. Each immunoSEQ 96-well plate was sequenced on its own single-read 150-cycle Illumina NextSeq 550 flow cell. The published analysis was carried out like this. Because only junctional sequences without quality scores were contained in the immunoSEQ output, filtering matching that applied to full-length reads could not be performed. Sequences were annotated with PyIR, a Python wrapper for IgBLAST v1.9, using IMGT germline references to assign V/J genes and CDR3. Any read was removed if the V/J assignment was weak (E-value above 1e-6), the CDR3 was missing, or the read contained stop codons, out-of-frame junctions, or ambiguous translated residues. V3J clonotypes were defined as sequences sharing an identical inferred V gene, J gene, and CDR3 amino acid sequence. The percentage overlap between two repertoires was calculated by dividing the number of shared unique clonotypes by the size of the smaller repertoire. RTK rarefaction, the Chao1 estimator, and Recon v2.1 estimates of unobserved clonotypes were used to assess repertoire richness. For all TCRbeta clonotypes obtained by the gDNA method from a handful of donors, generation probabilities were computed with OLGA. The table was pulled from immuneACCESS by TCRdb, which kept in-frame rearrangements only. Such tables lose some clones; where checked, under half of the loss comes from unresolved V genes, and the rest has no known cause. D and trimming come from the DNA, and the V and J calls and clone size come from that table. The sample records about 2.4 million clones, around nine tenths of which are singletons. The ten largest clones add up to about 0.13% of the sample.

Healthy HIV-negative adults with no recently reported acute infections or vaccinations were included as donors. Every donor was a Caucasian adult residing in Nashville, Tennessee, USA. CD4+ T cells were enriched through magnetic negative selection, after which naive cells were positively selected on CD45RA and the remaining negative fraction served as the memory subset. Blood was obtained by leukapheresis, after which PBMCs were separated by Ficoll-Histopaque density gradient centrifugation and cryopreserved in liquid nitrogen vapor phase. Analytical flow cytometry was used to check the purity and quantity of each magnetically sorted T cell population. From each sorted fraction, genomic DNA was isolated and quantified by UV absorbance on a Nanodrop 2000c. The specimen was naive CD4+ T cells sorted from blood. The cell subset or site label, as the study defines it: CD45RA+ positively selected. The receptor was derived from a man between 18 and 29 years old in good health.

CDR3 reads: CASREGGAYEQYF. The bases read TGCGCCAGCCGGGAAGGGGGAGCCTACGAGCAGTACTTC. This receptor chain uses TRBV10-2 and TRBJ2-7; the D gene is possibly TRBD1, with 6 bases matching. According to the germline V gene, CDR1 reads WSHSY and CDR2 reads SAAADI. The V and J ends are trimmed by 8 bases and 2 bases, leaving 13 bases between them. The CDR3 spans 13 residues, from the cysteine through the phenylalanine. CDR3 DNA is the only sequence kept; it has 39 bases, read in frame from the first base.